Following are 31 T cell receptor beta chains from one sample sequenced in a study of cytomegalovirus exposure and HLA in healthy donors. Measured with immunoSEQ multiplex PCR; TCRdb has only the in-frame clones, and not every one. Of 110,000 to 150,000 clones listed, approximately 91% are singletons. Source material: PBMCs. These receptors were collected from a man aged 18 to 29 in good health and CMV-seronegative.

This rearrangement joins TRBV15 to TRBJ1-4; 9 bases align to TRBD1. Germline loops: CDR1 LNHNV, CDR2 YYDKDF (reference sequence). The CDR3 consists of 14 residues. V dropped 5 bases and J dropped 4; count of bases not matched to a gene: 2. CDR3 region: CATSWDRDNEKLFF. DNA of the CDR3: TGTGCCACCAGCTGGGACAGGGATAATGAAAAACTGTTTTTT.

This clone appeared a few times. The CDR3 spells CASPRRDSPYEQYF. CDR3 sequence (DNA): TGTGCCAGCCCGCGCCGGGACAGCCCCTACGAGCAGTACTTC. The chain combines TRBV27 with TRBJ2-7; 7 bases fit TRBD1. This CDR3 is 14 amino acids long. CDR1 and CDR2 from the germline V gene are MNHEY and SMNVEV (reference sequence). After removal of 8 bases from V and 2 bases from J, the junction contained 9 bases not matched to a gene.

The chain employs TRBV6-1 and TRBJ1-6; D is uncertain. This CDR3 is 15 amino acids long. The V end lost 7 bases, the J end lost 10 bases, and 20 bases lay between the germline ends. Germline CDR1 and CDR2: MNHNS and SASEGT. The CDR3 DNA sequence: TGTGCCAGCAATAGCGATGGAGGTCTGGGGTCACCCCTCCACTTT. Its protein is CASNSDGGLGSPLHF.

The chain uses TRBV21-1 and TRBJ2-5; no check of the table's D call, TRBD2, against the DNA was made. TRBV21-1 is a documented pseudogene. CDR3 length: 17 amino acids. The CDR3 sequence: CASSKLLWTSGGATQYF. CDR3 coding DNA: TGTGCCAGCAGCAAATTATTGTGGACTAGCGGGGGGGCGACCCAGTACTTC.

The chain is built from TRBV19 and TRBJ1-5; D uncertain. With 3 bases removed from V and 1 base from J, the gap between germline ends came to 10 bases. The CDR3 loop spans 15 amino acids. Germline values: CDR1 LNHDA, CDR2 SQIVND (reference sequence). The chain's CDR3 is CASSIFRQSNQPQHF. The CDR3 DNA follows: TGTGCCAGTAGTATTTTCAGGCAAAGCAATCAGCCCCAGCATTTT.

This clone was observed a few times. The chain recombines TRBV14 with TRBJ2-4; tentative D call: TRBD1 (7 bases). The V gene's germline CDR1 is SGHDN and CDR2 FVKESK. Trimming shortened V by 6 bases and J by 1 base, and 13 bases separated the two germline ends. The CDR3 extends over 15 amino acids. The CDR3 loop is CASRGGTDAKNIQYF. The DNA for the CDR3 is TGTGCCAGCAGAGGGGGGACAGATGCCAAAAACATTCAGTACTTC.

V is TRBV27 and J is TRBJ2-6, with D perhaps TRBD1 (5 bases). The CDR3 loop spans 15 amino acids. Trimming removed 6 bases from V and 0 bases from J, with 9 bases in between. The V gene's germline CDR1 is MNHEY and CDR2 SMNVEV (reference sequence). CDR3 bases: TGTGCCAGCAGCCCTAGGGGCTCTGGGGCCAACGTCCTGACTTTC. Translation: CASSPRGSGANVLTF. The full variable domain, with the rest looked up from reference TRBV27 and TRBJ2-6, is EAQVTQNPRYLITVTGKKLTVTCSQNMNHEYMSWYRQDPGLGLRQIYYSMNVEVTDKGDVPEGYKVSRKEKRNFPLILESPSPNQTSLYFCASSPRGSGANVLTFGAGSRLTVL.

This chain uses TRBV11-2 with TRBJ1-4; tentative D call: TRBD1 (5 bases). Trimming took 0 bases from V and 7 from J, leaving 12 bases between them. CDR3 length equals 15 residues. Looked up from germline, CDR1 is SGHAT and CDR2 is FQNNGV. DNA for the CDR3: TGTGCCAGCAGCTTAGATCGGGGGAGTGGTGAAAAACTGTTTTTT. Its translation is CASSLDRGSGEKLFF.

The rearrangement links TRBV7-8 to TRBJ1-2, with TRBD1 matching 10 bases. Germline V gene data show CDR1 as SGHVS and CDR2 as FQNEAQ. This CDR3 has 16 residues. J gave up 2 bases and V 0 bases, and 3 bases lay outside the gene matches. The CDR3 region has the DNA TGTGCCAGCAGCTTAGCGGGGACAGGGGTAAACTATGGCTACACCTTC. Translated, it gives CASSLAGTGVNYGYTF.

The CDR3 region is CASSFTTGKNTEAFF. CDR3 nucleotides: TGTGCCAGCAGCTTTACAACAGGGAAAAACACTGAAGCTTTCTTT. The chain combines TRBV5-4 with TRBJ1-1; perhaps TRBD1 as D (6 bases). The CDR3 has 15 residues. Germline-derived CDR1 and CDR2 are SGHNT and YYREEE (reference sequence). Trimming took 2 bases from V and 2 from J, leaving 13 bases between them.

The chain links TRBV5-8 to TRBJ1-1; tentative D call: TRBD1 (5 bases). Germline-derived CDR1 and CDR2 are SGHTS and YDEGEE. Trimming stripped 1 base from V and 2 bases from J, with 18 bases between. The length of the CDR3 is 17 residues. The CDR3 DNA reads as TGTGCCAGCAGCTTGTACAAAGTAGGGGCGGAAAACACTGAAGCTTTCTTT. This translates into CASSLYKVGAENTEAFF.

This rearrangement joins TRBV19 to TRBJ2-7; TRBD2 matches 7 bases. The CDR3 is 13 amino acids. The J segment lost 5 bases and the V segment lost 6 bases, leaving 7 bases of the junction unmatched. From germline, CDR1 is LNHDA and CDR2 SQIVND (reference sequence). This CDR3 reads CASSEGGTHEQYV. CDR3 bases: TGTGCCAGTAGCGAGGGAGGGACCCACGAGCAGTACGTC.

Concerning this clone: Its ends do not fully match the called genes, so a read error is possible. This chain connects TRBV30 to TRBJ1-1; tentatively, D is TRBD1 (5 bases). There are 10 residues in the CDR3. Per germline, CDR1 GTSNPN and CDR2 SVGIG (reference sequence). CDR3 protein: CACEGRGHPF. CDR3 in DNA: TGTGCCTGCGAAGGAAGGGGCCACCCTTTT.

The chain combines TRBV5-4 with TRBJ2-1; possible D gene TRBD2, 6 bases. From germline, CDR1 is SGHNT and CDR2 YYREEE (reference sequence). There are 14 residues in the CDR3. V gave up 3 bases and J gave up 4 bases, with 11 bases separating them. The CDR3 bases are TGTGCCAGCAGCTCTGGGACTTTTTACAATGAGCAGTTCTTC. Its translation: CASSSGTFYNEQFF.

This clone was seen a single time. The chain employs TRBV5-6 and TRBJ1-1; D perhaps matches TRBD1 (5 bases). In germline, CDR1 is SGHDT, CDR2 YYEEEE. V was pared by 4 bases and J by 6 bases, with 13 bases between. The CDR3 runs 13 residues. The CDR3: CASSGYRSSEAFF. In DNA, the CDR3 is TGTGCCAGCAGCGGATACAGGTCGTCTGAAGCTTTCTTT.

The chain recombines TRBV18 with TRBJ2-1, with 9 positions matching TRBD2. The CDR3 has 20 amino acids. Germline-derived CDR1 and CDR2 are KGHSH and LQKENI. J gave up 4 bases and V 0 bases, and 16 bases lay outside the gene matches. CDR3 loop: CASSPPVSSGTSSRYNEQFF. DNA for the CDR3: TGTGCCAGCTCACCACCGGTATCTAGCGGGACCTCCTCTCGATACAATGAGCAGTTCTTC.

V gene TRBV6-1 combines with J gene TRBJ1-2, with D uncertain. Germline V gene sequence: CDR1 MNHNS, CDR2 SASEGT. CDR3 length: 13 residues. The germline V and J ends were trimmed by 6 bases and 6 bases, with 14 bases remaining between them. In DNA, the CDR3 is TGTGCCAGCAGACCCGACACGTCGCATGGCTACACCTTC. This sequence encodes CASRPDTSHGYTF.

The CDR3 loop reads CASRFGTGVGQPQHF. The CDR3 bases are TGTGCCAGTAGGTTTGGAACAGGGGTGGGTCAGCCCCAGCATTTT. The chain uses TRBV19 and TRBJ1-5, with 7 bases identical to TRBD1. Looked up from germline, CDR1 is LNHDA and CDR2 is SQIVND (reference sequence). The CDR3 loop spans 15 amino acids. Germline trimming cut 6 bases from V and 6 bases from J; bases unmatched to any gene: 11.

The chain has TRBV19 and TRBJ1-5, with a possible D match to TRBD1 (5 bases). The CDR3 extends over 15 amino acids. Trimming cost V 3 bases and J 5 bases, with 14 bases left between them. Germline V gene sequence: CDR1 LNHDA, CDR2 SQIVND (reference sequence). The DNA of the CDR3 is TGTGCCAGTAGTATTTTGGGGCCGGGCGATCAGCCCCAGCATTTT. This gives the protein CASSILGPGDQPQHF.

The chain uses TRBV28 and TRBJ1-2, with no clear D. Germline V lookup: CDR1 MDHEN, CDR2 SYDVKM. V was clipped by 3 bases and J by 4 bases, with 6 bases between them. This CDR3 contains 12 residues. The CDR3 coding sequence is TGTGCCAGCAGTTTTTTGAGCTATGGCTACACCTTC. It yields the protein CASSFLSYGYTF.

The chain joins TRBV21-1 to TRBJ1-4. TRBV21-1 is a pseudogene segment. CDR3 length: 19 amino acids. This CDR3 reads CASSKVGRTGTPLSEKLFF. The CDR3 coding sequence is TGTGCCAGCAGCAAAGTCGGGCGGACCGGGACTCCTCTGAGTGAAAAACTGTTTTTT.

The genes are TRBV5-3 and TRBJ2-7; TRBD2 matches 14 bases. TRBV5-3 falls under the ORF class, with uncertain function. The CDR3 length is 15 residues. J was trimmed by 6 bases and V by 4 bases; bases with no gene match: 6. CDR3 amino acids: CARSRTSGRLGEQYV. The CDR3 DNA follows: TGTGCCAGAAGCCGGACTAGCGGGAGGTTGGGCGAGCAGTACGTC.

The chain joins TRBV30 to TRBJ1-1, with 7 bases that match TRBD1. There are 14 residues in the CDR3. Germline V lookup: CDR1 GTSNPN, CDR2 SVGIG (reference sequence). Trimming cost V 5 bases and J 4 bases; bases outside gene matches: 10. CDR3 coding DNA: TGTGCCTGGGGCGGCTACAGGGGCTTCACTGAAGCTTTCTTT. It is translated as CAWGGYRGFTEAFF.

This clone was recorded a few times. The gene calls are TRBV27 and TRBJ2-1; 9 bases are shared with TRBD1. The CDR3 sequence is 16 residues long. Trimming removed 5 bases from V and 5 bases from J; junction bases left unmatched: 10. Germline-derived CDR1 and CDR2 are MNHEY and SMNVEV (reference sequence). As DNA, the CDR3 is TGTGCCAGCAGTAAAAGACCGGGACAGGGTCACAATGAGCAGTTCTTC. Residues: CASSKRPGQGHNEQFF.

J is TRBJ1-4 and V is TRBV7-6, with D maybe TRBD1 (5 bases). Germline V lookup: CDR1 SGHVS, CDR2 FNYEAQ. CDR3 length: 15 amino acids. The V end lost 5 bases, the J end lost 8 bases, and 18 bases lay between the germline ends. The CDR3 nucleotides read TGTGCCAGCAGCGCGAGGGGACGGGGGGAGGAAAAACTGTTTTTT. Encoded protein: CASSARGRGEEKLFF.

The V call is TRBV5-1, the J call TRBJ2-5; weak D call: TRBD2 (6 bases). Per the germline V gene, CDR1 is SGHRS and CDR2 is YFSETQ. The CDR3 is 15 amino acids. With 4 bases removed from V and 5 bases from J, the gap between germline ends came to 18 bases. This CDR3 reads CASSRDSGDLETQYF. CDR3 DNA sequence: TGCGCCAGCAGCCGGGACTCGGGGGATCTTGAGACCCAGTACTTC.

V and J are TRBV9 and TRBJ1-1; 11 nucleotides match TRBD1. CDR1 SGDLS and CDR2 YYNGEE come from the germline V gene. The CDR3 contains 15 residues. J lost 4 bases, V lost 0 bases, and 2 bases had no gene match. The CDR3 is CASSVVGTGGTEAFF. For the CDR3, the DNA is TGTGCCAGCAGCGTAGTTGGGACAGGGGGCACTGAAGCTTTCTTT.

This clone was detected a few times. The rearrangement joins TRBV18 to TRBJ2-1; TRBD1 aligns across 11 bases. The J segment lost 0 bases and the V segment lost 3 bases, leaving 10 bases of the junction unmatched. Per the germline V gene, CDR1 is KGHSH and CDR2 is LQKENI. The CDR3 extends over 19 amino acids. The CDR3 here is CASSPRTGGSWDSYNEQFF. The CDR3 DNA follows: TGTGCCAGCTCACCCCGGACAGGGGGCTCATGGGACTCCTACAATGAGCAGTTCTTC.

V and J are TRBV15 and TRBJ2-1; 9 bases are shared with TRBD1. The CDR3 length is 16 residues. J lost 7 bases, V lost 3 bases, and 10 bases had no gene match. Germline values: CDR1 LNHNV, CDR2 YYDKDF (reference sequence). CDR3 sequence: CATSRTGGQGLNEQFF. In nucleotides, the CDR3 is TGTGCCACCAGCAGGACCGGGGGACAGGGCCTAAATGAGCAGTTCTTC.

The DNA for the CDR3 is TGCGCCAGCAGCCACGAGCGACAGGGGAGGCTGTTTTTT. Protein: CASSHERQGRLFF. The genes are TRBV4-1 and TRBJ2-2, with 8 bases fitting TRBD1. The germline CDR1 and CDR2 sequences are MGHRA and YSYEKL. The CDR3 covers 13 residues. Trimming at V came to 3 bases and at J to 13 bases, leaving 7 bases not matched to a gene.

This clone was picked up one time. This sequence joins TRBV7-2 and TRBJ2-2, with 8 bases lining up with TRBD2. Germline lookup yields CDR1 SGHTA and CDR2 FQGNSA. The J segment lost 6 bases and the V segment lost 6 bases, leaving 6 bases of the junction unmatched. The CDR3 runs to 14 residues. The CDR3 loop is CASRGAGGSGELFF. The CDR3, as DNA: TGTGCCAGCAGGGGGGCGGGAGGCTCCGGGGAGCTGTTTTTT.